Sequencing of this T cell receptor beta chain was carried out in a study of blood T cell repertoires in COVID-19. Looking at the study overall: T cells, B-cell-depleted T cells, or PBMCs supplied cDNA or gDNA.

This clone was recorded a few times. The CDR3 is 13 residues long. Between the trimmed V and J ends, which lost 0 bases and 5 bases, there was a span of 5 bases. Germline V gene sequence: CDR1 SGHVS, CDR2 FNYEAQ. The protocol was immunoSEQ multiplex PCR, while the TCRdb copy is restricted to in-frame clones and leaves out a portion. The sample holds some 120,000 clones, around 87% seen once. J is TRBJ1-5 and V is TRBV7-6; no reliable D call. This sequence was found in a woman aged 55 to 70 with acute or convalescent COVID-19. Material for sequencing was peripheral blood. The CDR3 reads CASSLAPDQPQHF. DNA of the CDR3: TGTGCCAGCAGCTTAGCCCCAGATCAGCCCCAGCATTTT.